This T cell receptor beta chain was captured by sequencing in a study of blood T cell repertoires in COVID-19. Trimming stripped 5 bases from V and 2 bases from J, with 11 bases between. Looked up from germline, CDR1 is SGHTA and CDR2 is FQGNSA. The CDR3 has 14 residues. Profiled with immunoSEQ multiplex PCR; TCRdb holds only in-frame clones, not every one. The sample lists 150,000 to 200,000 clones; 70% to 80% were seen once. Sequencing was carried out using peripheral blood. The origin of this receptor is a woman between 45 and 65 years old with active or convalescent COVID-19. The chain links TRBV7-2 to TRBJ2-3, with D possibly TRBD1 on 6 matching bases. Here the CDR3 DNA reads TGTGCCAGCAGCCCTCAGGGGCACACAGATACGCAGTATTTT. Translated: CASSPQGHTDTQYF.